Listed below are T cell receptor beta chains from one sample, sequenced in a study of blood T cells in healthy people across ages. In TCRdb, the 5' RACE reads were re-called with MiXCR into one record per CDR3 protein. This sample has about 780,000 distinct CDR3 sequences, with 60% to 80% found just once. Source material: blood. The receptor set was obtained from a man aged 25 to 40 in good health. Each CDR3 is given without its conserved first and last residue. The size of a clone is reported for some rows only, either as once, few or many, or as a class for expanded clones.

>TRBV6-2/TRBV6-3|.
ASSLEGRYEQY
>TRBV6-1|.
ASTRGVYFSSYNSPLH
>TRBV5-1|few
ASSRGPSGDYEQF
>TRBV20-1|many
SARDNGRGGYNEQF
>TRBV15|.
ATSRALSGNQPQH
>TRBV10-3|.
AIREPRNPWTQY
>TRBV7-6|.
ASSTIVADEKLF
>TRBV6-5|.
ASSTSGASDTQY
>TRBV3-1|.
ASSQGDSSLSYEQY
>TRBV18|.
ASSPGTGLREQY
>TRBV9|.
ASSVDTGTVNYGYT
>TRBV7-2|few
ASSTSLAVNEQF
>TRBV3-1|once
ASSQEGKGEQY
>TRBV15|few
ATSREGHKYQETQY
>TRBV6-4|.
ASSRGGQSPNEQY
>TRBV9|once
ASSVGGSSYEQH
>TRBV10-3|.
AISRTSGVDTQY
>TRBV3-1|.
ASSHGAGDTGELF
>TRBV4-2|.
ASSQMRERLAPDTRY
>TRBV12-5|.
ASGLGGGNEQF
>TRBV20-1|few
SANRLADYNEQF
>TRBV5-1|.
ASTPRGQGGYEQY
>TRBV7-9|.
ASSGPDRPNNEQF
>TRBV20-1|few
SAITRDRSYEQY
>TRBV25-1|.
ASSYRVTGELF
>TRBV7-2|few
ASRPGGGIGYGYT
>TRBV20-1|.
SAAKPGGDETQY
>TRBV29-1|few
SVGRGGVDEQF
>TRBV20-1|.
SAIPREEGHNEQF
>TRBV3-1|.
ASSQGILETQY
>TRBV7-2|.
ASSSQRGARYNEQF
>TRBV6-5|.
ASSASGLSEAF
>TRBV11-1|.
ASSSWTDYNEQF
>TRBV5-1|few
ASSLAPGPNYEQY
>TRBV28|.
ASSPPRTGLAKNIQY
>TRBV28|.
ASSLSLAGPDTQY
>TRBV7-2|.
ASSFLSTGGAGGYT
>TRBV9|.
AGSARGRGAGNEQF
>TRBV28|once
ASREILAKNIQY
>TRBV7-9|.
TSRRDRKAQY
>TRBV4-2|.
ASSLSVASGGVNEQY